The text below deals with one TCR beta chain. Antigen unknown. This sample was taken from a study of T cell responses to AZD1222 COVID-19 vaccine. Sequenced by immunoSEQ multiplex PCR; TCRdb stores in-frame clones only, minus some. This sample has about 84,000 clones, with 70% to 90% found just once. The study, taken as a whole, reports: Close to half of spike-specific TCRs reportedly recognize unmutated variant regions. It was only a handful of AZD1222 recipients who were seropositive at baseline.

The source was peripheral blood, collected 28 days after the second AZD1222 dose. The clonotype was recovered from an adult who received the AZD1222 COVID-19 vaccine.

The CDR3 DNA sequence: TGTGCCAGCATGTACTCGGGCCTCAACCGGAATTCACCCCTCCACTTT. Its protein is CASMYSGLNRNSPLHF. The chain employs TRBV6-5 and TRBJ1-6; no firm D call. This CDR3 is built from 16 residues. Trimming took 7 bases from V and 7 from J, leaving 20 bases between them. In germline, CDR1 is MNHEY, CDR2 SVGAGI.